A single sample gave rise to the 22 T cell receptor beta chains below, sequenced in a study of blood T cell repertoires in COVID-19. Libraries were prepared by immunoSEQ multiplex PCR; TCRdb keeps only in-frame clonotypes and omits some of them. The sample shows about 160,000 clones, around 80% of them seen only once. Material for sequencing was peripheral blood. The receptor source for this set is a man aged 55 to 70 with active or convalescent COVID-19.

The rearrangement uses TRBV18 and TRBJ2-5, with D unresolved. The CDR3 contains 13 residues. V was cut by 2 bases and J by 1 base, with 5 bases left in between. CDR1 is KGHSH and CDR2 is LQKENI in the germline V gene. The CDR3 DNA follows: TGTGCCAGCTCACCAACATTCCAAGAGACCCAGTACTTC. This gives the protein CASSPTFQETQYF.

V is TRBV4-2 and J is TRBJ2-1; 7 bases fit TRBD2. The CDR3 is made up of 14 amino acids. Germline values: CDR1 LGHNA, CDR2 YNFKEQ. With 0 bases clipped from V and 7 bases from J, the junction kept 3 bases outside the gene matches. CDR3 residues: CASSQELAVNEQFF. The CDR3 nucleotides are TGTGCCAGCAGCCAAGAGCTAGCGGTTAATGAGCAGTTCTTC.

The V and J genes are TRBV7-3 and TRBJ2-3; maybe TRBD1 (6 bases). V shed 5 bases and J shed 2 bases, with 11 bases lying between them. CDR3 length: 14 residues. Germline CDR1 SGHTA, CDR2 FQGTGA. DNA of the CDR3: TGTGCCAGCAGCCGTGGACAGTCCACAGATACGCAGTATTTT. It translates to CASSRGQSTDTQYF. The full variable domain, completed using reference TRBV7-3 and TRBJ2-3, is GAGVSQTPSNKVTEKGKYVELRCDPISGHTALYWYRQSLGQGPEFLIYFQGTGAADDSGLPNDRFFAVRPEGSVSTLKIQRTERGDSAVYLCASSRGQSTDTQYFGPGTRLTVL.

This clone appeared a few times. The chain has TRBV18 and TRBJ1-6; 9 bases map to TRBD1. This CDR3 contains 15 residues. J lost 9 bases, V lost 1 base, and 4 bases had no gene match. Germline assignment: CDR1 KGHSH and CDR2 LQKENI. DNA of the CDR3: TGTGCCAGCTCACCACGGGGACAGGGTGGTTCACCCCTCCACTTT. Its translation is CASSPRGQGGSPLHF. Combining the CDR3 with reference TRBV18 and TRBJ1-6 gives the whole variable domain NAGVMQNPRHLVRRRGQEARLRCSPMKGHSHVYWYRQLPEEGLKFMVYLQKENIIDESGMPKERFSAEFPKEGPSILRIQQVVRGDSAAYFCASSPRGQGGSPLHFGNGTRLTVT.

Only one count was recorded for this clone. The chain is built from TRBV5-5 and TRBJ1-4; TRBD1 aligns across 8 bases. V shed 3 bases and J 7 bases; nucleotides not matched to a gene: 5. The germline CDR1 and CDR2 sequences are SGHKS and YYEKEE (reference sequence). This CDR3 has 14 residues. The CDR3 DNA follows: TGTGCCAGCAGCTCCCCAGGGGGCGTTGAAAAACTGTTTTTT. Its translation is CASSSPGGVEKLFF.

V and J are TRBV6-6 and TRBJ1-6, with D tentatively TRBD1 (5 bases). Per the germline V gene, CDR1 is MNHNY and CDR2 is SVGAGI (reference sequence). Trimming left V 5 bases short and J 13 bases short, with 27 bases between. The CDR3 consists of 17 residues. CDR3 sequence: CASSRSGTAFLHEPLHF. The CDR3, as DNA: TGTGCCAGCAGTCGTTCCGGGACTGCATTTCTTCATGAGCCCCTCCACTTT.

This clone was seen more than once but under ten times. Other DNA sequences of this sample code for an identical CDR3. CDR3 amino acids: CASSLSANYGYTF. Here the CDR3 DNA reads TGTGCCAGCAGTTTATCCGCTAACTATGGCTACACCTTC. The chain couples TRBV28 to TRBJ1-2; D is undetermined. Germline-derived CDR1 and CDR2 are MDHEN and SYDVKM. The V and J ends lost 1 base and 0 bases respectively, with 3 bases between them. The CDR3 spans 13 residues.

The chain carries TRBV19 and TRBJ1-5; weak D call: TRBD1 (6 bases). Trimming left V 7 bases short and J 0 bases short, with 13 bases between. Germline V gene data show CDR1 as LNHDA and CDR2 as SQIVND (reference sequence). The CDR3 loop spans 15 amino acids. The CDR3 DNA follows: TGTGCCAGTAAAAAGGACAGATATAGCAATCAGCCCCAGCATTTT. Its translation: CASKKDRYSNQPQHF.

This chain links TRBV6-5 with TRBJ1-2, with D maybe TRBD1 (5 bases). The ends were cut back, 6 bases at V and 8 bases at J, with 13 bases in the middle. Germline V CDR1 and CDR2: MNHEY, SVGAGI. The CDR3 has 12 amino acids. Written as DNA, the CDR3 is TGTGCCAGCAGGCAGGGTATAGGAGGCTACACCTTC. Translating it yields CASRQGIGGYTF.

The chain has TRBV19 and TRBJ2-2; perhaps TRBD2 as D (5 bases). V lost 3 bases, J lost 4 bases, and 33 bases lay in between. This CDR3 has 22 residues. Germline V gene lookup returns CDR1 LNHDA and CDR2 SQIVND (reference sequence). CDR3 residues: CASSIDRPFGLVTCICTGELFF. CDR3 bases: TGTGCCAGTAGTATCGACCGCCCATTCGGACTTGTAACGTGTATCTGCACCGGGGAGCTGTTTTTT.

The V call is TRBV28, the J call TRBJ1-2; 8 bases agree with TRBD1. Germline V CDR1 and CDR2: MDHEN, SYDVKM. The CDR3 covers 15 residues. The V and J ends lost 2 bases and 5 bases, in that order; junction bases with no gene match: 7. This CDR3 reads CASSLAGGYGYGYTF. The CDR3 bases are TGTGCCAGCAGTTTAGCAGGGGGCTACGGGTATGGCTACACCTTC.

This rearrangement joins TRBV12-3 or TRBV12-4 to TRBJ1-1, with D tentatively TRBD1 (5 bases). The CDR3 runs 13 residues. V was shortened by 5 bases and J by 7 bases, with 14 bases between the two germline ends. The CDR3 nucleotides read TGTGCCAGCAGTCTCACAGGTAGTATTGAAGCTTTCTTT. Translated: CASSLTGSIEAFF.

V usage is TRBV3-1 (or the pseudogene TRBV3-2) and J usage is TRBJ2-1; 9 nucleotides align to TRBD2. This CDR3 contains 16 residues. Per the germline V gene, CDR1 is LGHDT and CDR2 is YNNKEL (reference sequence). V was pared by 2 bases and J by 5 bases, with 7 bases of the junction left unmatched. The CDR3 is CASSQMRGGLHNEQFF. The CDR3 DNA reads TGTGCCAGCAGCCAAATGCGGGGGGGCCTTCACAATGAGCAGTTCTTC.

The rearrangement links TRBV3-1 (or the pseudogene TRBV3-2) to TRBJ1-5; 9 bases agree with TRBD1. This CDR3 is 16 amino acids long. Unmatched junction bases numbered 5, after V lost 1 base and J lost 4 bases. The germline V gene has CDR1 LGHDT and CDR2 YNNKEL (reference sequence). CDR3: CASSQGGQGWNQPQHF. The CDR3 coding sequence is TGTGCCAGCAGCCAAGGGGGACAGGGCTGGAATCAGCCCCAGCATTTT.

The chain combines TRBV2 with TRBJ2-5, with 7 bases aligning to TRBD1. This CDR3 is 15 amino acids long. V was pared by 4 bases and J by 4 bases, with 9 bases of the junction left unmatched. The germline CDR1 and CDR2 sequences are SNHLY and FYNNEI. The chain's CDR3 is CASSGGQVGRETQYF. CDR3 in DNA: TGTGCCAGCAGTGGAGGACAGGTAGGACGAGAGACCCAGTACTTC.

The CDR3 DNA reads TGTGCCAGCAGGCATAGCGGGGGGAGCCAAGAGACCCAGTACTTC. Translating it yields CASRHSGGSQETQYF. The chain is built from TRBV7-9 and TRBJ2-5, with TRBD2 matching 10 bases. Trimming took 6 bases from V and 1 from J; bases not matched to a gene: 5. From germline, CDR1 is SEHNR and CDR2 FQNEAQ (reference sequence). This CDR3 spans 15 amino acids.

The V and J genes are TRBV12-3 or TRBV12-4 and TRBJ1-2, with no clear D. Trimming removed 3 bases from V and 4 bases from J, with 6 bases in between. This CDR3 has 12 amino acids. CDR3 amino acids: CASSFQFYGYTF. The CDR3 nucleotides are TGTGCCAGCAGTTTCCAGTTCTATGGCTACACCTTC.

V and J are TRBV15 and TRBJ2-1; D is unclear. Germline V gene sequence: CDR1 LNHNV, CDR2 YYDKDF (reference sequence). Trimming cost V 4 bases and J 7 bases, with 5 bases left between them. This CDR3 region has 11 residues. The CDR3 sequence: CATSTRNEQFF. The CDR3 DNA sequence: TGTGCCACCAGCACTCGGAATGAGCAGTTCTTC.

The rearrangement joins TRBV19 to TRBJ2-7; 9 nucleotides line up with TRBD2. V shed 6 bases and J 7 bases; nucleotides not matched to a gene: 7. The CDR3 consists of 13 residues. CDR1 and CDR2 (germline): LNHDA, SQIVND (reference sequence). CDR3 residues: CASRTPAGGEQYF. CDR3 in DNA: TGTGCCAGTAGAACCCCAGCGGGAGGTGAGCAGTACTTC.

The CDR3 DNA reads as TGTGCCAGCAGATTTATTACTAGCACAGATACGCAGTATTTT. As protein: CASRFITSTDTQYF. The chain is built from TRBV11-2 and TRBJ2-3; D is uncertain. Trimming took 6 bases from V and 0 from J, leaving 10 bases between them. This CDR3 has 14 amino acids. Germline V CDR1 and CDR2: SGHAT, FQNNGV.

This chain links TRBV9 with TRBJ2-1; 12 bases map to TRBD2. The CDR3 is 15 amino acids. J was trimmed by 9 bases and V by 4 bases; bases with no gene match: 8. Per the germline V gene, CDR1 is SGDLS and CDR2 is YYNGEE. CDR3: CASSSSGRAVGEQFF. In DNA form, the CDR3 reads TGTGCCAGCAGCTCTAGCGGGAGGGCCGTAGGTGAGCAGTTCTTC.

The CDR3 bases are TGTGCCAGCAGTTCTAGGACTAGCGGGAACACCGGGGAGCTGTTTTTT. Protein: CASSSRTSGNTGELFF. V and J are TRBV6-6 and TRBJ2-2, with 10 bases fitting TRBD2. Looked up from germline, CDR1 is MNHNY and CDR2 is SVGAGI (reference sequence). V shed 4 bases, J shed 1 base, and the junction held 3 bases outside the gene matches. There are 16 residues in the CDR3.